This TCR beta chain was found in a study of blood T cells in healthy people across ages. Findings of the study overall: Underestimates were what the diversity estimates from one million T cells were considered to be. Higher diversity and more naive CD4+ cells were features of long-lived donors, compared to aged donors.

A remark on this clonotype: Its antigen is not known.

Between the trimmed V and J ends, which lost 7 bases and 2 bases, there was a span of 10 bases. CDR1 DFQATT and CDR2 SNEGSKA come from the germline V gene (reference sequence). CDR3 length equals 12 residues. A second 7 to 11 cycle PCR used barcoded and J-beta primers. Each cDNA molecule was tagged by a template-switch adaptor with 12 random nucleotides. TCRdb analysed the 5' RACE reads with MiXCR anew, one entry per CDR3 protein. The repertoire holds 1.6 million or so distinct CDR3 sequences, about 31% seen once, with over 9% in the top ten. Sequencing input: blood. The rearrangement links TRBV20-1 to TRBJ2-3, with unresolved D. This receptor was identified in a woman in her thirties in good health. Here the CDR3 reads CSVGQDTDTQYF. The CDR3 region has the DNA TGCAGTGTAGGCCAGGACACAGATACGCAGTATTTT.